This entry lists 3 T cell receptor beta chains sequenced from one sample in a study of T cells expressing NK-cell markers. TCRdb reprocessed the 5' RACE reads; each CDR3 protein has one entry and no DNA is given. The table lists approximately 420,000 distinct CDR3 sequences. The sample consisted of blood T cells: a sorted CD56 or NKG2C T cell subset, CD4+ or CD8+ T cells, or bulk PBMC T cells (not recorded which). The source of these receptors is a woman aged 45-60 years in good health.

The V gene is TRBV15, the J gene TRBJ2-1. The V gene's germline CDR1 is LNHNV and CDR2 YYDKDF (reference sequence). The CDR3 totals 11 residues. CDR3 loop: CATSREGEQFF.

The chain has TRBV6-5 and TRBJ2-6; TCRdb's D call, TRBD1, is unchecked because there is no DNA. The CDR3 covers 21 residues. The germline V gene encodes CDR1 MNHEY and CDR2 SVGAGI. CDR3 sequence: CASSYSVVPAFEFSGANVLTF.

This sequence joins TRBV24-1 and TRBJ2-1. Germline loops: CDR1 KGHDR, CDR2 SFDVKD. The CDR3 extends over 18 amino acids. CDR3 amino acids: CATSEGQRKPYPDNEQFF.